Given below is one TCR beta chain in context. Antigen: not known. This sample was taken from a study of CD8 T cells in ankylosing spondylitis. Findings of the study overall: Past research had described some motif variants in reactive arthritis synovial fluid and blood. Seemingly characteristic of ankylosing spondylitis blood was a TCR beta motif consisting of about 8 highly homologous variants. In ankylosing spondylitis patients, matched synovial fluid reportedly showed significant enrichment of disease-linked clones. The authors found the disease-linked clones to be CD8+ and relatively rare in peripheral blood.

This CDR3 comprises 13 residues. Germline loops: CDR1 SGHDN, CDR2 FVKESK. V dropped 5 bases and J dropped 8 bases, with 13 bases sitting between them. Libraries of TCR beta came from quantitative 5'-RACE with molecular barcodes. Each CDR3 protein gets one entry after TCRdb re-called the 5' RACE reads with MiXCR. The sample has hundreds of thousands of distinct CDR3 sequences, 12% seen once. Sequencing input: blood, either unsorted or a sorted T cell fraction (not recorded which). This chain uses TRBV14 with TRBJ2-1; a possible D gene is TRBD2 (5 bases). The source is a male donor with ankylosing spondylitis. The DNA for the CDR3 is TGTGCCAGCAGCTTGATTGGGGAGCATGAGCAGTTCTTC. Residues: CASSLIGEHEQFF.